This T cell receptor beta chain was retrieved from a study of shared T cell receptors in the human thymus. V lost 11 bases, J lost 3 bases, and 17 bases lay in between. The CDR3 covers 15 residues. Germline assignment: CDR1 MNHEY and CDR2 SVGAGI. Some clones are missing from TCRdb's copy, which holds only in-frame ones; the method was immunoSEQ multiplex PCR. This sample has 630,000 or so clones, with 70% to 90% found just once. This sample was shared with a second study, whose subject was human thymus T cells. That study adds: Those donating were healthy Finnish infants in corrective surgery for congenital heart defects. Resections from corrective heart surgery supplied the thymus tissue. Thymic and blood repertoires seemed to favor certain V and J genes. What related research reported was that thymic repertoires overlapped highly among unrelated individuals.

The sequenced sample consisted of thymocytes. The TCR sequence derives from a boy in the first two years of life with a congenital heart defect. The rearrangement uses TRBV6-5 and TRBJ2-6; possibly TRBD1 for D (5 bases). CDR3 bases: TGTGCCTCACCGGAGCAGGGCTGTGGGGCCAACGTCCTGACTTTC. Amino acids: CASPEQGCGANVLTF.